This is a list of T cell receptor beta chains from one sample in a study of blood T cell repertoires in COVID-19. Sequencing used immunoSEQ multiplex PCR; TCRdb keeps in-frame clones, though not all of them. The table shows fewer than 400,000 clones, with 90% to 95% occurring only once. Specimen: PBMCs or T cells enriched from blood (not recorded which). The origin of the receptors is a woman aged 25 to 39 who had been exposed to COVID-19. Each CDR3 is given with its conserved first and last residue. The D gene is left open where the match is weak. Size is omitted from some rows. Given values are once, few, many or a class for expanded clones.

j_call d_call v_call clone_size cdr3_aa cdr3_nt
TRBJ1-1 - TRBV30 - CAWSVREDGSSTEAFF TGTGCCTGGAGTGTAAGAGAAGATGGTAGCAGCACTGAAGCTTTCTTT
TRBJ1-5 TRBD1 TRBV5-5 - CASSFLDRINQPQHF TGTGCCAGCAGCTTTCTGGACAGGATTAATCAGCCCCAGCATTTT
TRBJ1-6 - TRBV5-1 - CASSLGSGGDNSPLHF TGCGCCAGCAGCCTGGGGAGCGGCGGGGATAATTCACCCCTCCACTTT
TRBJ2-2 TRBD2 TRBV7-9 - CASSPPGLAITGELFF TGTGCCAGCAGCCCACCGGGACTAGCTATCACCGGGGAGCTGTTTTTT
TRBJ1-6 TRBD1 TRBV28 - CASSFGDRGSYNSPLHF TGTGCCAGCAGTTTTGGGGACAGGGGGTCTTATAATTCACCCCTCCACTTT
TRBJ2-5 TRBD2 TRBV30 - CAWNLGGGQRTQYF TGTGCCTGGAACCTTGGCGGGGGGCAGCGGACCCAGTACTTC
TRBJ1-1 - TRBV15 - CATRWARNTEAFF TGTGCCACCCGCTGGGCCAGGAACACTGAAGCTTTCTTT
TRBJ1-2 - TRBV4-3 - CASSQDPGESIF TGCGCCAGCAGCCAGGATCCAGGGGAATCTATCTTC
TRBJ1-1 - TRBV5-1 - CASRVPGSNTEAFF TGCGCCAGCAGGGTTCCAGGTTCGAACACTGAAGCTTTCTTT
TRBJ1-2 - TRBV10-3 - CAIRDPRGGGYTF TGTGCCATCAGGGACCCGCGAGGGGGTGGCTACACCTTC
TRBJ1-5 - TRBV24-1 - CATSAEAAGSNQPQHF TGTGCCACCAGTGCCGAGGCTGCGGGTAGCAATCAGCCCCAGCATTTT
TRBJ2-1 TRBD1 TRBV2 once CARGDSELYNEQFF TGTGCCAGGGGGGACAGTGAGTTATACAATGAGCAGTTCTTC
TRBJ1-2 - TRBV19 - CASSILRGNYGYTF TGTGCCAGTAGTATTCTCCGGGGGAACTATGGCTACACCTTC
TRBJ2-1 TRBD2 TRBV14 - CASSQGVSGGKSSYNEQFF TGTGCCAGCAGCCAAGGTGTTAGCGGGGGAAAGAGTTCCTACAATGAGCAGTTCTTC
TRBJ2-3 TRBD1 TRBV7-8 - CASSFRGTASTDTQYF TGTGCCAGCAGCTTCAGGGGGACAGCTAGCACAGATACGCAGTATTTT
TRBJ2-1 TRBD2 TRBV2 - CASRNGVAGNEQFF TGTGCCAGCAGGAACGGGGTAGCGGGCAATGAGCAGTTCTTC
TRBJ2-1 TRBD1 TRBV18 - CASSPLPGGYNEQFF TGTGCCAGCTCACCACTTCCAGGGGGCTACAATGAGCAGTTCTTC
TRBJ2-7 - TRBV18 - CASSPQGNYEQYF TGTGCCAGCTCACCGCAGGGAAATTACGAGCAGTACTTC
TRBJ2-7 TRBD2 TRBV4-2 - CASSQVSLAGAYEQYF TGTGCCAGCAGCCAAGTATCGCTAGCGGGTGCCTACGAGCAGTACTTC
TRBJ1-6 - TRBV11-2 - CASSASLGGSPLHF TGTGCCAGCAGCGCGAGCCTGGGGGGTTCACCCCTCCACTTT
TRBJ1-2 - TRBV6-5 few CASSYTLSGYGYTF TGTGCCAGCAGTTACACCCTCTCGGGGTATGGCTACACCTTC
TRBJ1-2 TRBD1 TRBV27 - CASSRTGATYGYTF TGTGCCAGCAGTCGAACAGGGGCGACCTATGGCTACACCTTC
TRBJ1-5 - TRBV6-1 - CASSDTDSNQPQHF TGTGCCAGCAGTGATACAGATAGCAATCAGCCCCAGCATTTT
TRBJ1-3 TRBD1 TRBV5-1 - CASSSPPGQGSSGNTIYF TGCGCCAGCAGCTCACCACCGGGACAGGGGTCCTCTGGAAACACCATATATTTT
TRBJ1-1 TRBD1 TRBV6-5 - CASTKLRTGQVAFF TGTGCCAGCACAAAACTAAGGACAGGGCAGGTAGCTTTCTTT
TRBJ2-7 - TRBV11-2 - CASSPGQLSYEQYF TGTGCCAGCAGCCCTGGACAACTCTCCTACGAGCAGTACTTC
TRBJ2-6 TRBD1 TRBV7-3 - CASSPGGSGANVLTF TGTGCCAGCAGCCCAGGGGGATCTGGGGCCAACGTCCTGACTTTC
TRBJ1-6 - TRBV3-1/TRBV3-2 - CASSQDLGLDSPLHF TGTGCCAGCAGCCAAGATTTGGGCTTGGATTCACCCCTCCACTTT
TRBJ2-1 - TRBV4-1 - CASSQEVRGFSSYNEQFF TGCGCCAGCAGCCAAGAAGTAAGGGGGTTCAGCTCCTACAATGAGCAGTTCTTC
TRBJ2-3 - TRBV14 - CASSPLGHIRVDTQYF TGTGCCAGCAGCCCCTTGGGACACATCCGGGTGGATACGCAGTATTTT
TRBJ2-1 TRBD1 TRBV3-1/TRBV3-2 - CASSRLGQGASNEQFF TGTGCCAGCAGCCGCTTGGGGCAGGGGGCGAGCAATGAGCAGTTCTTC
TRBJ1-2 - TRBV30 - CAFGGGAHYGYTF TGTGCCTTCGGTGGGGGGGCTCACTATGGCTACACCTTC
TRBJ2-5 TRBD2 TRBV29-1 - CSVAGASGGQETQYF TGCAGCGTGGCCGGGGCTAGCGGGGGACAAGAGACCCAGTACTTC
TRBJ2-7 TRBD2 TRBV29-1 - CSVEFRLAGGGSYEQYF TGCAGCGTTGAGTTCCGACTAGCGGGAGGGGGCTCCTACGAGCAGTACTTC
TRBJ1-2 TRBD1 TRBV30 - CAWSSSGTGKLYGYTF TGTGCCTGGAGTAGCTCCGGGACAGGGAAACTCTATGGCTACACCTTC
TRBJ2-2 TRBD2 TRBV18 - CASSPIPSGSGTGELFF TGTGCCAGCTCACCAATCCCTAGCGGGTCGGGCACCGGGGAGCTGTTTTTT
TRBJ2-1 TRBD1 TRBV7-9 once CASSLALTGDRYNEQFF TGTGCCAGCAGCTTAGCCCTGACAGGGGACAGATACAATGAGCAGTTCTTC
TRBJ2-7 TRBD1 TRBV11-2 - CASSLGGQGREQYF TGTGCCAGCAGCTTAGGGGGACAGGGGCGCGAGCAGTACTTC
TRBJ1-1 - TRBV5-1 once CASSLAGLRDTEAFF TGCGCCAGCAGCTTGGCAGGGTTAAGGGACACTGAAGCTTTCTTT
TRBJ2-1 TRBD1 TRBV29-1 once CSVEDRGGRSSYNEQFF TGCAGCGTTGAAGATAGAGGGGGCCGGAGCTCCTACAATGAGCAGTTCTTC
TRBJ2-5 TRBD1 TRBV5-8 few CASNWDSPQETQYF TGTGCCAGCAACTGGGACAGCCCACAAGAGACCCAGTACTTC
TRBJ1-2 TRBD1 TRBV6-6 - CASSYAGTVYGYTF TGTGCCAGCAGTTACGCCGGGACAGTCTATGGCTACACCTTC
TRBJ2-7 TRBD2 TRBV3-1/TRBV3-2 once CASSHLGGGSNEQYF TGTGCCAGCAGCCACCTTGGCGGGGGATCGAACGAGCAGTACTTC
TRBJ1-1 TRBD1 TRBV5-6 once CASRLTGTVNEAFF TGTGCCAGCAGGTTAACCGGGACAGTCAATGAAGCTTTCTTT
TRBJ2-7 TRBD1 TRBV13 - CASSGQGYEQYF TGTGCCAGCAGCGGACAGGGCTACGAGCAGTACTTC
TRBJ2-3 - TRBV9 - CASSSAPSFFTDTQYF TGTGCCAGCAGCTCTGCGCCCTCTTTTTTCACAGATACGCAGTATTTT
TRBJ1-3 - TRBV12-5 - CASGSTGRSSGNTIYF TGTGCTAGTGGCTCGACAGGTCGTAGCTCTGGAAACACCATATATTTT
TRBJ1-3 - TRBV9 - CASSPLSGNTIYF TGTGCCAGCAGCCCGTTATCTGGAAACACCATATATTTT
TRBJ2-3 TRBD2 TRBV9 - CASSLLAGGPDTQYF TGTGCCAGCAGCCTACTAGCGGGGGGGCCAGATACGCAGTATTTT
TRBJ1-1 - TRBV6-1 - CASREVYMNTEAFF TGTGCCAGCAGGGAAGTCTATATGAACACTGAAGCTTTCTTT
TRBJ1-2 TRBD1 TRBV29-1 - CSVGQGGGYGYTF TGCAGCGTTGGACAGGGGGGAGGATACGGCTACACCTTC
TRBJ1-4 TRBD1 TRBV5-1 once CASSLSTGGDEKLFF TGCGCCAGCAGCTTGTCCACAGGGGGAGATGAAAAACTGTTTTTT
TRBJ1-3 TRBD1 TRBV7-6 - CASSPPGQGRNTIYF TGTGCCAGCAGCCCTCCGGGACAGGGACGAAACACCATATATTTT
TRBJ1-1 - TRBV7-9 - CASRPGRDTEAFF TGTGCCAGTCGTCCGGGAAGGGACACTGAAGCTTTCTTT
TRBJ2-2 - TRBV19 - CASSATGTGELFF TGTGCCAGTAGTGCTACAGGTACCGGGGAGCTGTTTTTT
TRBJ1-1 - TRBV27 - CASRMRIARPLMNTEAFF TGTGCCAGCAGAATGCGGATTGCTCGACCGTTAATGAACACTGAAGCTTTCTTT
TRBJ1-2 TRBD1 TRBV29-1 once CSVHGPGTDFYGYTF TGCAGCGTCCATGGACCGGGGACAGACTTCTATGGCTACACCTTC